This TCR beta chain was captured in a study of shared clonotypes between healthy human individuals. The trim removed 5 bases at V and 5 bases at J, leaving 7 bases unmatched. The CDR3 has 14 residues. CDR1 LNHDA and CDR2 SQIVND come from the germline V gene (reference sequence). The assay used deep level. The data were produced by immunoSEQ multiplex PCR, yet TCRdb's version contains in-frame clones alone and is incomplete. This sample carries 2 million to 3 million clones, over 85% of them seen once, and the ten largest clones take 0.36%. Remarks on this clone: As yet, its antigen is unknown.

General study results and limits: Sharing across four donors was highest in naive CD4 (roughly 5%) and lowest in memory CD8 (around 0.4%). Among the subsets, naive ones generally showed larger estimated richness than memory ones.

The V call is TRBV19, the J call TRBJ2-5; TRBD1 agrees at 8 bases. This TCR came from a man in his late teens or twenties in good health. Some clones in this sample may be carry-over from other donors' samples. The material sequenced was naive CD4+ T cells from PBMCs. Sample subset: CD45RA+ positively selected. DNA of the CDR3: TGTGCCAGTAGTCCTACAGGGGGTGTTGAGACCCAGTACTTC. Protein product: CASSPTGGVETQYF.